These 30 T cell receptor beta chains came from one sample sequenced in a study of T-cell memory formation after mild COVID-19. TCRdb re-called the 5' RACE reads with MiXCR, one entry per CDR3 protein. The sample lists about 560,000 distinct CDR3 sequences; approximately 15% were seen once. The sequenced sample was PBMCs or a T cell subset sorted from them (not recorded which). Source of these receptors: an adult woman who had mild COVID-19 (a few samples of this study predate the infection). Cell type and time point are not known.

A single count supports this clonotype. The chain recombines TRBV4-2 with TRBJ1-2; perhaps TRBD1 as D (5 bases). The V end lost 7 bases, the J end lost 8 bases, and 23 bases lay between the germline ends. The CDR3 totals 15 residues. Germline loops: CDR1 LGHNA, CDR2 YNFKEQ. The CDR3 region is CASTPSTGTPSGYTF. In DNA, the CDR3 is TGTGCCAGCACCCCAAGTACCGGGACCCCAAGCGGCTACACCTTC.

This clonotype was seen at least ten times. The chain combines TRBV7-3 with TRBJ2-3; the match to TRBD2 covers 7 bases. V shed 1 base, J shed 5 bases, and the junction held 9 bases outside the gene matches. This CDR3 contains 16 residues. Germline CDR1 is SGHTA and CDR2 is FQGTGA. CDR3 amino acids: CASSLSGGFGGDTQYF. CDR3 sequence (DNA): TGTGCCAGCAGCTTAAGCGGGGGATTCGGGGGAGATACGCAGTATTTT.

The rearrangement joins TRBV7-6 to TRBJ2-2; the match to TRBD1 covers 7 bases. CDR1 and CDR2 (germline): SGHVS, FNYEAQ. J lost 6 bases, V lost 0 bases, and 4 bases had no gene match. The CDR3 length is 15 residues. The CDR3 nucleotides are TGTGCCAGCAGCTTAGCTGTAGGGGGCTCCGGGGAGCTGTTTTTT. Translation: CASSLAVGGSGELFF.

This clonotype has just a few counts. This chain uses TRBV5-1 with TRBJ1-4, with a tentative D call TRBD1 (6 bases). CDR1 and CDR2 (germline): SGHRS, YFSETQ. The CDR3 has 15 amino acids. The V end lost 3 bases, the J end lost 3 bases, and 12 bases lay between the germline ends. CDR3 DNA: TGCGCCAGCAGCTCCCAAACAGGGTCTAATGAAAAACTGTTTTTT. It translates to CASSSQTGSNEKLFF. The entire variable domain, with the rest obtained from reference TRBV5-1 and TRBJ1-4, is as follows: KAGVTQTPRYLIKTRGQQVTLSCSPISGHRSVSWYQQTPGQGLQFLFEYFSETQRNKGNFPGRFSGRQFSNSRSEMNVSTLELGDSALYLCASSSQTGSNEKLFFGSGTQLSVL.

This chain joins TRBV7-6 and TRBJ2-5, with D perhaps matching TRBD2 (6 bases). The CDR3 is 14 amino acids. Germline assignment: CDR1 SGHVS and CDR2 FNYEAQ. Trimming stripped 5 bases from V and 3 bases from J, with 13 bases between. CDR3 nucleotide sequence: TGTGCCAGCAGCCCCGGGACTGTCAAAGAGACCCAGTACTTC. Translation: CASSPGTVKETQYF.

This rearrangement joins TRBV12-3 or TRBV12-4 to TRBJ2-2; 7 nucleotides align to TRBD2. The ends lost 6 bases at V and 8 bases at J; junction bases unmatched: 3. The CDR3 loop spans 12 amino acids. The CDR3 loop reads CASRLAFGELFF. The CDR3 DNA follows: TGTGCCAGCAGACTAGCGTTTGGGGAGCTGTTTTTT.

The rearrangement uses TRBV12-3 or TRBV12-4 and TRBJ2-7; D might be TRBD1 (6 bases). V shed 7 bases and J shed 5 bases, with 15 bases lying between them. This CDR3 has 13 amino acids. The CDR3 protein is CASKIQGSNEQYF. The CDR3 nucleotides are TGTGCCAGCAAAATACAGGGATCAAACGAGCAGTACTTC.

This chain uses TRBV20-1 with TRBJ2-7; D unresolved. Per the germline V gene, CDR1 is DFQATT and CDR2 is SNEGSKA (reference sequence). This CDR3 contains 13 residues. V gave up 4 bases and J gave up 4 bases, with 14 bases separating them. The CDR3 coding sequence is TGCAGTGCTATGAAACCTCAAAGTTACGAGCAGTACTTC. Amino acids: CSAMKPQSYEQYF.

The V gene is TRBV6-4, the J gene TRBJ2-6; D is perhaps TRBD1 (6 bases). The germline gives CDR1 MRHNA, CDR2 SNTAGT. This CDR3 is 13 amino acids long. Deletions cut 8 bases from V and 2 bases from J, with 7 bases between. The DNA for the CDR3 is TGTGCCAGCGGGGGCCCTGGGGCCAACGTCCTGACTTTC. Amino acid sequence: CASGGPGANVLTF.

The chain links TRBV6-5 to TRBJ1-4, with 9 bases lining up with TRBD1. Per germline, CDR1 MNHEY and CDR2 SVGAGI. The CDR3 extends over 13 amino acids. The V segment lost 8 bases and the J segment 5 bases; nucleotides outside the gene matches: 3. The DNA of the CDR3 is TGTGCCAGCTGCGGGACAGGGAATGAAAAACTGTTTTTT. Translated: CASCGTGNEKLFF.

This clonotype was seen only a few times. J is TRBJ2-1 and V is TRBV4-2; 9 bases agree with TRBD2. V trimming: 1 base; J trimming: 8 bases; junction bases outside the gene matches: 9. The length of the CDR3 is 16 residues. CDR1 is LGHNA and CDR2 is YNFKEQ in the germline V gene. This CDR3 is CASSQVLAGGPHEQFF. For the CDR3, the DNA is TGTGCCAGCAGCCAAGTCTTGGCGGGAGGGCCCCATGAGCAGTTCTTC.

This clonotype was seen more than once but under ten times. The rearrangement uses TRBV24-1 and TRBJ1-1; TRBD1 matches 7 bases. The CDR3 runs 14 residues. CDR1 KGHDR and CDR2 SFDVKD come from the germline V gene. V lost 5 bases, J lost 2 bases, and 4 bases stayed unmatched. CDR3 in amino acids: CATSVGGQNTEAFF. For the CDR3, the DNA is TGTGCCACCAGTGTAGGGGGCCAAAACACTGAAGCTTTCTTT.

This clonotype was observed at least ten times. This sequence joins TRBV5-1 and TRBJ1-1; the match to TRBD1 covers 11 bases. The germline V gene encodes CDR1 SGHRS and CDR2 YFSETQ. The CDR3 is 15 residues long. J was trimmed by 1 base and V by 5 bases; bases with no gene match: 4. CDR3 protein: CASRDRGLGNTEAFF. The CDR3 coding sequence is TGCGCCAGCAGGGACAGGGGGCTAGGGAACACTGAAGCTTTCTTT. The whole variable domain, remainder taken from reference TRBV5-1 and TRBJ1-1, is KAGVTQTPRYLIKTRGQQVTLSCSPISGHRSVSWYQQTPGQGLQFLFEYFSETQRNKGNFPGRFSGRQFSNSRSEMNVSTLELGDSALYLCASRDRGLGNTEAFFGQGTRLTVV.

The V call is TRBV9, the J call TRBJ2-3; 8 bases are shared with TRBD2. The CDR3 contains 17 residues. J was trimmed by 5 bases and V by 2 bases; bases with no gene match: 13. Germline values: CDR1 SGDLS, CDR2 YYNGEE. CDR3 bases: TGTGCCAGCAGCGTGACCCCAGGGCGGGGGGCAGGAGATACGCAGTATTTT. Translating gives CASSVTPGRGAGDTQYF. Supplemented by reference TRBV9 and TRBJ2-3, the full variable domain reads DSGVTQTPKHLITATGQRVTLRCSPRSGDLSVYWYQQSLDQGLQFLIQYYNGEERAKGNILERFSAQQFPDLHSELNLSSLELGDSALYFCASSVTPGRGAGDTQYFGPGTRLTVL.

The CDR3 DNA reads TGCAGTGCTAGGTCATGGACTAGCGGTTACAATGAGCAGTTCTTC. It specifies CSARSWTSGYNEQFF. The chain joins TRBV20-1 to TRBJ2-1; 10 bases align to TRBD2. CDR1 DFQATT and CDR2 SNEGSKA come from the germline V gene (reference sequence). The ends lost 3 bases at V and 4 bases at J; junction bases unmatched: 6. This CDR3 comprises 15 residues.

This sequence joins TRBV7-9 and TRBJ2-1; 10 bases fit TRBD2. CDR3 size: 18 residues. Germline V gives CDR1 SEHNR, CDR2 FQNEAQ (reference sequence). The V segment lost 5 bases and the J segment 6 bases; nucleotides outside the gene matches: 16. The CDR3 DNA sequence: TGTGCCAGCAGCCGTTTTAAGCGGGAGGGCCGGGGGTCCAATGAGCAGTTCTTC. It specifies CASSRFKREGRGSNEQFF.

This clonotype was detected a few times. The chain carries TRBV6-1 and TRBJ2-7; either TRBD1 or TRBD2 may supply D (7 bases each). Germline values: CDR1 MNHNS, CDR2 SASEGT. This CDR3 has 16 amino acids. V was cut by 7 bases and J by 6 bases, with 25 bases left in between. The CDR3 spells CASTRSGGRVAAEQYF. CDR3 sequence (DNA): TGTGCCAGCACCAGATCAGGGGGGAGGGTAGCTGCCGAGCAGTACTTC.

V usage is TRBV20-1 and J usage is TRBJ2-1, with D tentatively TRBD2 (5 bases). The CDR3 is made up of 11 amino acids. With 4 bases removed from V and 4 bases from J, the gap between germline ends came to 5 bases. Germline V CDR1 and CDR2: DFQATT, SNEGSKA (reference sequence). The CDR3 sequence: CSATGYNEQFF. Here the CDR3 DNA reads TGCAGTGCTACGGGATACAATGAGCAGTTCTTC.

In its sample, this clonotype was seen many times. CDR3 sequence (DNA): TGTGCCAGCAGCCCGGACAGGGCTAACTATGGCTACACCTTC. This translates into CASSPDRANYGYTF. The chain carries TRBV7-2 and TRBJ1-2; 8 positions match TRBD1. Germline assignment: CDR1 SGHTA and CDR2 FQGNSA. Unmatched junction bases numbered 2, after V lost 5 bases and J lost 0 bases. The CDR3 loop spans 14 amino acids.

This clonotype was counted only a few times. At one end, the junction sequence differs from germline, possibly due to a read error. V is TRBV7-8 and J is TRBJ2-1; D may be TRBD2 (5 bases). The CDR3 has 14 amino acids. Germline-derived CDR1 and CDR2 are SGHVS and FQNEAQ. The CDR3 region has the DNA TGTGCCAGCAGCTCTCCGGGGAGCTACGATGAGCAGTTCTTC. Its protein is CASSSPGSYDEQFF.

This chain joins TRBV5-4 and TRBJ2-3; 12 bases are shared with TRBD2. The CDR3 runs to 20 residues. The J segment lost 0 bases and the V segment lost 3 bases, leaving 14 bases of the junction unmatched. Germline assignment: CDR1 SGHNT and CDR2 YYREEE (reference sequence). In DNA, the CDR3 is TGTGCCAGCAGCTCCGCCTTAACTAGCGGGGGGAAAACTAGCACAGATACGCAGTATTTT. This codes for CASSSALTSGGKTSTDTQYF.

V and J are TRBV11-2 and TRBJ1-1, with D possibly TRBD1 on 6 matching bases. The CDR3 runs 15 residues. Germline CDR1 reads SGHAT; CDR2 reads FQNNGV. V was cut by 5 bases and J by 0 bases, with 13 bases left in between. CDR3 sequence reads: CASSRAPGVNTEAFF. The CDR3 nucleotides are TGTGCCAGCAGCCGAGCCCCAGGGGTGAACACTGAAGCTTTCTTT. Variable domain in full (rest from reference TRBV11-2 and TRBJ1-1): EAGVAQSPRYKIIEKRQSVAFWCNPISGHATLYWYQQILGQGPKLLIQFQNNGVVDDSQLPKDRFSAERLKGVDSTLKIQPAKLEDSAVYLCASSRAPGVNTEAFFGQGTRLTVV.

This chain uses TRBV14 with TRBJ2-2; the D is unclear. The CDR3 has 14 amino acids. V lost 4 bases to trimming and J lost 4 bases, with 10 bases between them. Germline CDR1 SGHDN, CDR2 FVKESK. CDR3 sequence reads: CASSRNVPTGELFF. For the CDR3, the DNA is TGTGCCAGCAGCCGGAACGTTCCCACCGGGGAGCTGTTTTTT.

CDR3 region: CASSLVTEQFF. CDR3 in DNA: TGTGCCAGCAGTTTGGTGACTGAGCAGTTCTTC. V is TRBV12-3 or TRBV12-4 and J is TRBJ2-1; D unresolved. The CDR3 sequence is 11 residues long. V lost 3 bases to trimming and J lost 9 bases, with 6 bases between them.

This sequence joins TRBV9 and TRBJ2-2, with 9 bases matching TRBD1. Germline CDR1 is SGDLS and CDR2 is YYNGEE. The trim removed 4 bases at V and 5 bases at J, leaving 6 bases unmatched. This CDR3 region has 15 residues. CDR3 coding DNA: TGTGCCAGCAGCTCACAGGGGGCTGTAACCGGGGAGCTGTTTTTT. It specifies CASSSQGAVTGELFF.

This clonotype has just a few counts. This chain links TRBV20-1 with TRBJ1-2, with a weak D call TRBD1 (5 bases). Germline CDR1 DFQATT, CDR2 SNEGSKA (reference sequence). The CDR3 spans 9 residues. The CDR3 loop reads CMGGNGYTF. The DNA of the CDR3 is TGCATGGGGGGTAACGGCTACACCTTC.

This clonotype was seen a handful of times. This chain joins TRBV19 and TRBJ2-7; TRBD1 might be the D (5 bases). The CDR3 runs 13 residues. With 4 bases removed from V and 4 bases from J, the gap between germline ends came to 11 bases. Germline assignment: CDR1 LNHDA and CDR2 SQIVND (reference sequence). The CDR3 coding sequence is TGTGCCAGTAGTACTATAGACAGTTACGAGCAGTACTTC. Its translation is CASSTIDSYEQYF.

The chain is built from TRBV5-1 and TRBJ1-1, with a tentative D call TRBD1 (6 bases). This CDR3 has 16 amino acids. From germline, CDR1 is SGHRS and CDR2 YFSETQ. The germline V and J ends were trimmed by 4 bases and 1 base, with 17 bases remaining between them. CDR3 protein: CASSVRDTTRNTEAFF. The CDR3 DNA is TGCGCCAGCAGCGTACGGGACACCACGAGGAACACTGAAGCTTTCTTT.

CDR3 sequence: CASSYQGGNTEAFF. The CDR3 DNA reads TGTGCCAGCAGTTACCAGGGGGGGAACACTGAAGCTTTCTTT. The chain uses TRBV7-3 and TRBJ1-1; TRBD1 matches 7 bases. Germline CDR1 reads SGHTA; CDR2 reads FQGTGA. The CDR3 extends over 14 amino acids. The J segment lost 1 base and the V segment lost 6 bases, leaving 5 bases of the junction unmatched.

This chain uses TRBV15 with TRBJ1-5; D is unclear. The germline gives CDR1 LNHNV, CDR2 YYDKDF (reference sequence). The CDR3 length is 19 residues. Trimming took 0 bases from V and 4 from J, leaving 22 bases between them. The CDR3 DNA is TGTGCCACCAGCAGAGATAGAGGACCGGGCCCCTCCCCGAATCAGCCCCAGCATTTT. Its protein product is CATSRDRGPGPSPNQPQHF.